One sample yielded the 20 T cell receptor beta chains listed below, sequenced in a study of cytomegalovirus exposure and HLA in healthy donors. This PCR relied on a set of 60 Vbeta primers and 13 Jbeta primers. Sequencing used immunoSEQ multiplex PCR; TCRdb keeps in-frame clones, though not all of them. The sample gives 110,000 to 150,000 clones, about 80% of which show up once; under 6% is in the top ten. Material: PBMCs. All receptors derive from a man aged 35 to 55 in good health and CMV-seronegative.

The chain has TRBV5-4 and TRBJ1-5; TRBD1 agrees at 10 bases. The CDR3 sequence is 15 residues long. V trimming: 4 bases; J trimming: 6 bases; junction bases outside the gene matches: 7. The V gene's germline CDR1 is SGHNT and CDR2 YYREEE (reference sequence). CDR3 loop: CASSPGTGESQPQHF. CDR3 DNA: TGTGCCAGCAGCCCCGGGACAGGGGAGAGTCAGCCCCAGCATTTT.

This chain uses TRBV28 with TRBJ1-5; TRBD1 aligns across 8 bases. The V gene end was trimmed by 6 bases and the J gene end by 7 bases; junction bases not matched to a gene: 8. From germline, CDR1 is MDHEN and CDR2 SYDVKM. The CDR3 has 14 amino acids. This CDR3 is CASRGQGVGQPQHF. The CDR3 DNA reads TGTGCCAGCAGAGGACAGGGAGTGGGGCAGCCCCAGCATTTT.

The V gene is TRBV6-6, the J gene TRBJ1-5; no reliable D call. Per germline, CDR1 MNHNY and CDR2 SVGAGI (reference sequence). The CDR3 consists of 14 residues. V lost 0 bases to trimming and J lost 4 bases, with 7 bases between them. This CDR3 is CASSYSSGNQPQHF. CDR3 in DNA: TGTGCCAGCAGTTACTCGTCGGGTAATCAGCCCCAGCATTTT.

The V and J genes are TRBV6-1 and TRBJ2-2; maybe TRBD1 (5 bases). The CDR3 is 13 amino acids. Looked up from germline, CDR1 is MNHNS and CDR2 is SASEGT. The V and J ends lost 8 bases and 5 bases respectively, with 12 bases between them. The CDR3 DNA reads TGTGCCAGCGGGGCAGGAAAGACCGGGGAGCTGTTTTTT. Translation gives CASGAGKTGELFF.

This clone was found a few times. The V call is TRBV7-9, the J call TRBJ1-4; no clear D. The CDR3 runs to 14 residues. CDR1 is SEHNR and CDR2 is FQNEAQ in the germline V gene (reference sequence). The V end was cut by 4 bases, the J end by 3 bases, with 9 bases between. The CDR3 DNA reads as TGTGCCAGCAGCTATCAAGAGGCTAATGAAAAACTGTTTTTT. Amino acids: CASSYQEANEKLFF.

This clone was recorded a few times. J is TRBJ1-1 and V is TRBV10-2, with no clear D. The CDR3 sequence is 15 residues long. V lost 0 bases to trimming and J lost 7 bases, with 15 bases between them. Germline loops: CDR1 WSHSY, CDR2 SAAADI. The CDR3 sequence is CASSESLVGSYEAFF. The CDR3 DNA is TGCGCCAGCAGTGAGTCGCTAGTTGGTAGCTATGAAGCTTTCTTT.

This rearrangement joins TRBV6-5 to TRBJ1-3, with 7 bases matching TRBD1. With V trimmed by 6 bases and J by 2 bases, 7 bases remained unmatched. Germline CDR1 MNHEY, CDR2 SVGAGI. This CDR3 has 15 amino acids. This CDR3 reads CASSQDRFAGNTIYF. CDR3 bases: TGTGCCAGCAGCCAGGACAGGTTTGCTGGAAACACCATATATTTT.

CDR3 residues: CASSRDREQYF. The CDR3 DNA follows: TGTGCCAGCAGTAGGGACAGGGAGCAGTACTTC. The rearrangement links TRBV6-6 to TRBJ2-5; TRBD1 agrees at 9 bases. The CDR3 is made up of 11 amino acids. With V trimmed by 5 bases and J by 11 bases, 3 bases remained unmatched. CDR1 MNHNY and CDR2 SVGAGI come from the germline V gene (reference sequence).

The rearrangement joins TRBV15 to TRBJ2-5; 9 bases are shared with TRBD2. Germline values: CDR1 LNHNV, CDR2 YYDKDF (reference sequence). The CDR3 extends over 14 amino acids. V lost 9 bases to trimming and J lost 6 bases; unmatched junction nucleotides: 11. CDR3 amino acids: CATTAGGPQKTQYF. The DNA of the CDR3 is TGTGCCACGACGGCGGGGGGGCCTCAGAAGACCCAGTACTTC.

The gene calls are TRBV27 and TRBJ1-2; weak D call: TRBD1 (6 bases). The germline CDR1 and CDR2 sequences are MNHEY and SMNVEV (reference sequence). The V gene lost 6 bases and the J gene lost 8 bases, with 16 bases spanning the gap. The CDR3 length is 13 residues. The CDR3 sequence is CASSLRTVGGYTF. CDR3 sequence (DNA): TGTGCCAGCAGCCTACGGACAGTTGGGGGCTACACCTTC.

CDR3 sequence: CASSLGRGEPDTQYF. The CDR3 DNA reads TGTGCCAGCAGCTTAGGCAGGGGGGAACCAGATACGCAGTATTTT. The chain carries TRBV13 and TRBJ2-3, with D perhaps matching TRBD1 (7 bases). CDR1 is PRHDT, CDR2 FYEKMQ, per germline (reference sequence). The CDR3 sequence is 15 residues long. Trimming stripped 0 bases from V and 4 bases from J, with 11 bases between.

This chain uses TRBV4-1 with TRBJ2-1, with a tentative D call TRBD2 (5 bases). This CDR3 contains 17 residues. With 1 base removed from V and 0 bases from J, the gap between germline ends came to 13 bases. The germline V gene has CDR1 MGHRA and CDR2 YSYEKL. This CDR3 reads CASSQGDTGSSYNEQFF. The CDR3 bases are TGCGCCAGCAGCCAAGGTGATACGGGAAGCTCCTACAATGAGCAGTTCTTC.

The CDR3 protein is CAWEGGDPYEQYF. In nucleotides, the CDR3 is TGTGCCTGGGAGGGCGGGGACCCCTACGAGCAGTACTTC. This rearrangement joins TRBV30 to TRBJ2-7; tentative D call: TRBD2 (6 bases). The V end was cut by 5 bases, the J end by 2 bases, with 13 bases between. This CDR3 contains 13 residues. Germline V gene data show CDR1 as GTSNPN and CDR2 as SVGIG (reference sequence).

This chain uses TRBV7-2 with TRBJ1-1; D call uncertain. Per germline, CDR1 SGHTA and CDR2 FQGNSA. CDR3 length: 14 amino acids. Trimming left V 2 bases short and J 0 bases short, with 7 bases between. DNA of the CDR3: TGTGCCAGCAGCTTACTTTCGGTGAACACTGAAGCTTTCTTT. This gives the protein CASSLLSVNTEAFF.

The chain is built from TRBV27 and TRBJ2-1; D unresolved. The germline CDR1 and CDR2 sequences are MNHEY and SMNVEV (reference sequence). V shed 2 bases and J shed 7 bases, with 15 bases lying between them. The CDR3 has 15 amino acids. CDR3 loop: CASSLVELVRNEQFF. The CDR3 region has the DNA TGTGCCAGCAGTTTAGTAGAGCTAGTTCGGAATGAGCAGTTCTTC.

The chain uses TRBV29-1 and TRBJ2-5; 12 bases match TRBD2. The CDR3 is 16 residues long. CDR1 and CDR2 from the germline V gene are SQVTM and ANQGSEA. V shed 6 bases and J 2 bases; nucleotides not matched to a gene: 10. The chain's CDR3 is CSVGQRTSGVQETQYF. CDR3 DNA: TGCAGCGTGGGACAGAGGACTAGCGGGGTGCAAGAGACCCAGTACTTC.

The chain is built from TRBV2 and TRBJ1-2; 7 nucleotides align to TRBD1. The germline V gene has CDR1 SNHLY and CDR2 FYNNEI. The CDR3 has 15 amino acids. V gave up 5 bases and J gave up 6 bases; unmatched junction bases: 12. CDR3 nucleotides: TGTGCCAGCAGTATCGTGCAGGACAGGACCCATGGCTACACCTTC. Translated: CASSIVQDRTHGYTF.

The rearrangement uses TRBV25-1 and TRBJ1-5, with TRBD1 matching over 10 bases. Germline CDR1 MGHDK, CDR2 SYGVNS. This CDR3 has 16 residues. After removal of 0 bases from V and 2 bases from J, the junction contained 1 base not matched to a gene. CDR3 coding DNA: TGTGCCAGCAGTGAATACGGGACAGGGGGCAATCAGCCCCAGCATTTT. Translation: CASSEYGTGGNQPQHF.

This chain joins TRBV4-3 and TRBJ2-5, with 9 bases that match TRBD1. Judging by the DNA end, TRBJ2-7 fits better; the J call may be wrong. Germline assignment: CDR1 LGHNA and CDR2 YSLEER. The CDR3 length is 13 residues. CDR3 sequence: CASSLTGGYEQYF. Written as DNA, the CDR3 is TGCGCCAGCAGCCTGACAGGGGGCTACGAGCAGTACTTC.

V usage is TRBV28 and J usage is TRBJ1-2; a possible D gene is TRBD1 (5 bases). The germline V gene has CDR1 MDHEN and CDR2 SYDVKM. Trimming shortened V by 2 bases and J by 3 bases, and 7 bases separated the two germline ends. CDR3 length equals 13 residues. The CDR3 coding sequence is TGTGCCAGCAGTTTAAGGGGCGACTATGGCTACACCTTC. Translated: CASSLRGDYGYTF.